This TCR beta chain was documented in a study of blood T cell repertoires in COVID-19. Study background: Nucleic acid was either cDNA or gDNA, and it came from T cells, B-cell-depleted T cells, or PBMCs.

This CDR3 is 14 amino acids long. CDR1 and CDR2 from the germline V gene are SNHLY and FYNNEI. V dropped 2 bases and J dropped 2 bases, with 9 bases sitting between them. In the original workflow: The authors estimated nucleated cell counts from reference gene primer amplification. Here immunoSEQ multiplex PCR was the method, and the copy in TCRdb shows in-frame clones only, minus some. The D gene and trimming were derived from the DNA, and the V and J assignments and clone size from that table. The repertoire includes about 130,000 clones, more than 80% of them detected once, and 12% sits in the top ten. The table lists this clone with a few counts.

The chain has TRBV2 and TRBJ1-1; D is undetermined. The sequenced sample consisted of peripheral blood. The TCR originated in a woman aged 55-70 years with acute or convalescent COVID-19. CDR3 sequence reads: CASSEQIYNTEAFF. The DNA for the CDR3 is TGTGCCAGCAGTGAACAGATTTATAACACTGAAGCTTTCTTT.